This T cell receptor (beta chain) was observed in a study of cytomegalovirus exposure and HLA in healthy donors. The study, taken as a whole, reports: Most TCR beta V segments were productive about 90% or about 30% of the time in an earlier analysis.

Worth noting for this clone: Antigen: not known.

60 Vbeta and 13 Jbeta primers were used in PCR. Measured with immunoSEQ multiplex PCR; TCRdb has only the in-frame clones, and not every one. The sample carries about 190,000 clones, around 81% recorded once. Germline V lookup: CDR1 LNHNV, CDR2 YYDKDF (reference sequence). The CDR3 length is 14 residues. With 1 base removed from V and 3 bases from J, the gap between germline ends came to 4 bases. The source is a woman between 18 and 29 years old in good health and CMV-seropositive. The sequenced sample consisted of PBMCs. The chain has TRBV15 and TRBJ1-6, with D unresolved. The CDR3 bases are TGTGCCACCAGCAGAGCCCGCTATAATTCACCCCTCCACTTT. Translation gives CATSRARYNSPLHF.